This T cell receptor (beta chain) was captured by sequencing in a study of CD8+CD57+ T cells in acquired aplastic anemia. Overall study context: Sorted CD4+ and CD8+ cell DNA averaged around 3.5 ug. Findings of the study overall: Patients shared some 30 CD8+ CDR3 sequences with controls.

As for this clonotype: Its antigen is unknown.

Patients picked for sequencing had shown CD8+CD57+ cell expansion detected by flow cytometry. There was no therapy given to any patient before the blood sampling took place. The V gene's germline CDR1 is SGHRS and CDR2 YFSETQ. Losses at the gene ends were 0 bases for V and 4 bases for J; bases not matched to a gene: 8. This CDR3 is built from 16 residues. Genomic DNA, the template, was used for profiling of the TCR beta VDJ and CDR3. In TCRdb, the reads were re-called with MiXCR into one record per CDR3 protein. The sample shows fewer than 250,000 distinct CDR3 sequences, roughly half of them seen only once.

The sequenced material came from sorted CD4+, CD8+, or CD8+CD57+ T cells (not recorded which) from PBMCs. The V gene is TRBV5-1, the J gene TRBJ2-3; 7 bases align to TRBD2. The TCR comes from a human donor with aplastic anemia. DNA of the CDR3: TGCGCCAGCAGCTTGGGAGAGGGGAGGGTTGCAGATACGCAGTATTTT. Amino acids: CASSLGEGRVADTQYF.